The source of this TCR beta chain is a study of T cell responses to AZD1222 COVID-19 vaccine. Whole-study results and caveats: The peak T cell response came first, and repertoires were sampled only after it.

The repertoire was sequenced with immunoSEQ multiplex PCR; TCRdb's copy has only in-frame clones and lacks some. The table records around 130,000 clones, 80% to 95% of them present only once. This clone was seen only a few times. The antigen is not known. Germline V gives CDR1 SGDLS, CDR2 YYNGEE. V was shortened by 0 bases and J by 3 bases, with 12 bases between the two germline ends. The CDR3 has 15 residues. Second doses were pooled across both intervals (about 4 or about 12 weeks). The V gene is TRBV9, the J gene TRBJ1-1, with a weak D call TRBD1 (6 bases). Sample: peripheral blood, taken 28 days after the second AZD1222 dose. The receptor's source is an adult who received the AZD1222 COVID-19 vaccine. CDR3 nucleotides: TGTGCCAGCAGCGTAGGGGTGGCAGGGGACACTGAAGCTTTCTTT. Translated, it gives CASSVGVAGDTEAFF.